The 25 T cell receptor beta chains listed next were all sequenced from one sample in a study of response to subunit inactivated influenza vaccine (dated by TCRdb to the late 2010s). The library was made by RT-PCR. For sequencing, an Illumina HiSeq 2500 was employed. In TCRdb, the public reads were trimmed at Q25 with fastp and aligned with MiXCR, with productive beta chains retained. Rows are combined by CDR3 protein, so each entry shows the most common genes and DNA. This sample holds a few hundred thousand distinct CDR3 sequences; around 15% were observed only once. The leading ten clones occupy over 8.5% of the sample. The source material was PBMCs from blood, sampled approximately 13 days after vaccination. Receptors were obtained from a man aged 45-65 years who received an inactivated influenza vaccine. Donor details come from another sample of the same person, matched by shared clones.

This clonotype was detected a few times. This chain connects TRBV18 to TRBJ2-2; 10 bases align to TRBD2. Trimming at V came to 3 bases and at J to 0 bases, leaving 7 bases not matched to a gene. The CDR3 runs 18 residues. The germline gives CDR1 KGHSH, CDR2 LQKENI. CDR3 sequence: CASSPQKLAGTNTGELFF. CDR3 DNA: TGTGCCAGCTCACCGCAAAAACTAGCGGGGACGAACACCGGGGAGCTGTTTTTT. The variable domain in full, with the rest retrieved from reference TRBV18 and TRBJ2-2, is NAGVMQNPRHLVRRRGQEARLRCSPMKGHSHVYWYRQLPEEGLKFMVYLQKENIIDESGMPKERFSAEFPKEGPSILRIQQVVRGDSAAYFCASSPQKLAGTNTGELFFGEGSRLTVL.

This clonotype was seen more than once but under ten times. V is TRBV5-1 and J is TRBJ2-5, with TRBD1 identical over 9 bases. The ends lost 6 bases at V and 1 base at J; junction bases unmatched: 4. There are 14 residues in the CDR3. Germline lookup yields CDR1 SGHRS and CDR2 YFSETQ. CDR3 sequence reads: CASTRTGVQETQYF. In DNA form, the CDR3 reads TGCGCCAGCACCCGGACAGGGGTCCAAGAGACCCAGTACTTC.

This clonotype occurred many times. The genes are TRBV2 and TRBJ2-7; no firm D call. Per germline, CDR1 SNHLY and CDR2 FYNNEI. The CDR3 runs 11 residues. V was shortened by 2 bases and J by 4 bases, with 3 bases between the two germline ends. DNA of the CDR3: TGTGCCAGCAGTGAAAGGTACGAGCAGTACTTC. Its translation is CASSERYEQYF.

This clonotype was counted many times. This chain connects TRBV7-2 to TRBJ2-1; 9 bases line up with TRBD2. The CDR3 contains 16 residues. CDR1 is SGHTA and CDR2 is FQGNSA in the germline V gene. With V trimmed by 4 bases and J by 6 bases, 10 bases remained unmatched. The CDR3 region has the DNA TGTGCCAGCAGCTACGGGGGCGGGGGGGTTGTCAATGAGCAGTTCTTC. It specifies CASSYGGGGVVNEQFF.

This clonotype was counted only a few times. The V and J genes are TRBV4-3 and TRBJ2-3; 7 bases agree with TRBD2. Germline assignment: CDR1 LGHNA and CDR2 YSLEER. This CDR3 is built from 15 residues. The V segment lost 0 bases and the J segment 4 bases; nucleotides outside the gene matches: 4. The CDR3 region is CASSQDRGVSDTQYF. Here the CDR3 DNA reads TGCGCCAGCAGCCAAGATCGGGGGGTATCAGATACGCAGTATTTT.

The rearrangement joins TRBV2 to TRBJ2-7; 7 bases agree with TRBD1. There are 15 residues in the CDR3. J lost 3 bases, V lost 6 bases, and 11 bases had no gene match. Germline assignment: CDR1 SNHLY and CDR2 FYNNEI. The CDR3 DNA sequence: TGTGCCAGCAGATTACTAGGGACAGCGAACTACGAGCAGTACTTC. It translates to CASRLLGTANYEQYF.

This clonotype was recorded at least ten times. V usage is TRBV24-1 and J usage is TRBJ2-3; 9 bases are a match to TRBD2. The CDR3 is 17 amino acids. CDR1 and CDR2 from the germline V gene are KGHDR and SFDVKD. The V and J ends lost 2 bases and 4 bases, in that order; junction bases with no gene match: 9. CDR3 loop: CATSDWSTSGVSDTQYF. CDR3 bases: TGTGCCACCAGTGATTGGTCGACTAGCGGAGTCTCAGATACGCAGTATTTT.

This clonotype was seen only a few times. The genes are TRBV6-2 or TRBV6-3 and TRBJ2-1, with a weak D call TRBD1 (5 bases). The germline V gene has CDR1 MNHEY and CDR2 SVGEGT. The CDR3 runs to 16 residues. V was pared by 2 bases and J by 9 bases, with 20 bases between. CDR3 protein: CASSYLPSGAFGEQFF. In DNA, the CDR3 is TGTGCCAGCAGTTACCTTCCGAGTGGGGCCTTCGGTGAGCAGTTCTTC.

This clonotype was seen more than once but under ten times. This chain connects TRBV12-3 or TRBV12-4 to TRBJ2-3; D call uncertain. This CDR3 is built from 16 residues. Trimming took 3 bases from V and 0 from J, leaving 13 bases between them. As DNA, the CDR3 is TGTGCCAGCAGTTTCAGTACTATCGGTAGCACAGATACGCAGTATTTT. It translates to CASSFSTIGSTDTQYF.

The CDR3 DNA follows: TGTGCCAGCAGTCCCCTACAGGGGGTACCCTTCAATGAGCAGTTCTTC. Residues: CASSPLQGVPFNEQFF. V and J are TRBV7-9 and TRBJ2-1; 8 nucleotides align to TRBD1. CDR3 length equals 16 residues. V shed 6 bases and J 6 bases; nucleotides not matched to a gene: 13. From germline, CDR1 is SEHNR and CDR2 FQNEAQ (reference sequence).

The CDR3 DNA is TGTGCCAGCAGCTTATCGGGACAAAGCAATCAGCCCCAGCATTTT. It codes for CASSLSGQSNQPQHF. This rearrangement joins TRBV11-2 to TRBJ1-5; D might be TRBD1 (6 bases). From germline, CDR1 is SGHAT and CDR2 FQNNGV. The germline V and J ends were trimmed by 2 bases and 1 base, with 9 bases remaining between them. The CDR3 is 15 amino acids.

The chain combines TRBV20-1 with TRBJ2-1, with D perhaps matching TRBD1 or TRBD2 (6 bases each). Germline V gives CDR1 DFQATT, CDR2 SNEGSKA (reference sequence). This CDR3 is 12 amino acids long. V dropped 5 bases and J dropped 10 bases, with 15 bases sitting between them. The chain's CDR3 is CSAVRGAGEQFF. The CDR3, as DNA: TGCAGTGCTGTGAGGGGGGCGGGGGAGCAGTTCTTC.

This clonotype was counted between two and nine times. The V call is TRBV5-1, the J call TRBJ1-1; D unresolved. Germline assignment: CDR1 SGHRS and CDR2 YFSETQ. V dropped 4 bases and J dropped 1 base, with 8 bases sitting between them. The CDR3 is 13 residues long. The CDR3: CASSETANTEAFF. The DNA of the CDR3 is TGCGCCAGCAGCGAGACGGCGAACACTGAAGCTTTCTTT.

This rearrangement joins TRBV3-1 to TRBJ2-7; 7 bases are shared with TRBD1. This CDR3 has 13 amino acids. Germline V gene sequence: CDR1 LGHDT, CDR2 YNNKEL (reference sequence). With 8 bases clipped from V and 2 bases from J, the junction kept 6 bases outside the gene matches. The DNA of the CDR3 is TGTGCCAGCGGTAGACAGGGAGCCTACGAGCAGTACTTC. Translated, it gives CASGRQGAYEQYF.

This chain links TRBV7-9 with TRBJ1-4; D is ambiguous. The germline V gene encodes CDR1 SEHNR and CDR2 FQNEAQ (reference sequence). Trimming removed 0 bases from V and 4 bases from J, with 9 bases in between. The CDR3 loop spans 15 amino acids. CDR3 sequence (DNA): TGTGCCAGCAGCTTAGCACTAGGGAATAATGAAAAACTGTTTTTT. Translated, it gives CASSLALGNNEKLFF. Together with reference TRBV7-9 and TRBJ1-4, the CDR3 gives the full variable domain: DTGVSQNPRHKITKRGQNVTFRCDPISEHNRLYWYRQTLGQGPEFLTYFQNEAQLEKSRLLSDRFSAERPKGSFSTLEIQRTEQGDSAMYLCASSLALGNNEKLFFGSGTQLSVL.

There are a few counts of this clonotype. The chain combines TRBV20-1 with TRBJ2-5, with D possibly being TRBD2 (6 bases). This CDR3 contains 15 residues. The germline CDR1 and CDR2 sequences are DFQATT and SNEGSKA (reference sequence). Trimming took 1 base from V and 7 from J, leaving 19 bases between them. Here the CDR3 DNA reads TGCAGTGCTAGAGCTGGCGGGACTCTCCCTGGGACCCAGTACTTC. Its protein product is CSARAGGTLPGTQYF.

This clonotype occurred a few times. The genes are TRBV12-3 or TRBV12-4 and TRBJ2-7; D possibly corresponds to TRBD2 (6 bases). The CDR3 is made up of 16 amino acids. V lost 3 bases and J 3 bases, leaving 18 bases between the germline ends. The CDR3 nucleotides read TGTGCCAGCAGTTTCGGGCTAGCGACAACAATCTACGAGCAGTACTTC. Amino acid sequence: CASSFGLATTIYEQYF.

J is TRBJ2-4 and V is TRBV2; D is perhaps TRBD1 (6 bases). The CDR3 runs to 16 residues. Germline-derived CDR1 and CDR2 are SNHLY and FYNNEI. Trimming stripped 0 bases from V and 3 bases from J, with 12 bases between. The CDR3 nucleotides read TGTGCCAGCAGTGAAGCGCAGGGGAAGGACAAAAACATTCAGTACTTC. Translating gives CASSEAQGKDKNIQYF.

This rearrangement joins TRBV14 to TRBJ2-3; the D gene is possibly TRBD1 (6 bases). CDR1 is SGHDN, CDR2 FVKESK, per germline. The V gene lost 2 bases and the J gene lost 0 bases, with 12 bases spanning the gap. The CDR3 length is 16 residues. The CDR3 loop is CASSQNRTASTDTQYF. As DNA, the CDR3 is TGTGCCAGCAGCCAAAATCGGACAGCGAGCACAGATACGCAGTATTTT.

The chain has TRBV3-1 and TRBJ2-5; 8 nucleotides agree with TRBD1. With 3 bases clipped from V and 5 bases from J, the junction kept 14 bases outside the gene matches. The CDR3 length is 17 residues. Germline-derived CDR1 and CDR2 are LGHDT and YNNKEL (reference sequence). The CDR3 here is CASSQSTRGLSGETQYF. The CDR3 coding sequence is TGTGCCAGCAGCCAGAGTACCAGGGGGCTATCTGGGGAGACCCAGTACTTC.

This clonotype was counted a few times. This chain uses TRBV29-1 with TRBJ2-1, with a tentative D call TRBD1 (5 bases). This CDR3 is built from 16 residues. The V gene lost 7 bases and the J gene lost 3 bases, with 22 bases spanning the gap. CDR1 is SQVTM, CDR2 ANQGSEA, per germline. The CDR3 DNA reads TGCAGCGCTCCCTCAACCGCAGGGCTTAACTACAATGAGCAGTTCTTC. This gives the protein CSAPSTAGLNYNEQFF.

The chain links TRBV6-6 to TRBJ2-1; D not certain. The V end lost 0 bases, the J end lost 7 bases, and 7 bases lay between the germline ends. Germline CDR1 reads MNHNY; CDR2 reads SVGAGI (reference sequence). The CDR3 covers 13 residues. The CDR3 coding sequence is TGTGCCAGCAGTTACTCGGAAGGGAATGAGCAGTTCTTC. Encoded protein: CASSYSEGNEQFF.

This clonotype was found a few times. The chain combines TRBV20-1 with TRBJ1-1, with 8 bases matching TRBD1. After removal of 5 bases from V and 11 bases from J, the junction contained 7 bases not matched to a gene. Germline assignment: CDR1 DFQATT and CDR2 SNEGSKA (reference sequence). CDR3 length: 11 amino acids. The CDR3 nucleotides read TGCAGTGCTCGGACAGGGTGGGAGGCTTTCTTT. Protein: CSARTGWEAFF.

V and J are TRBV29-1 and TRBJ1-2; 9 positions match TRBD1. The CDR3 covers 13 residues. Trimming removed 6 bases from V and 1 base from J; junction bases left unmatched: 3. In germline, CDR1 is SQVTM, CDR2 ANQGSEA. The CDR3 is CSVRGQGNYGYTF. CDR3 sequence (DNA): TGCAGCGTACGGGGACAGGGTAACTATGGCTACACCTTC.

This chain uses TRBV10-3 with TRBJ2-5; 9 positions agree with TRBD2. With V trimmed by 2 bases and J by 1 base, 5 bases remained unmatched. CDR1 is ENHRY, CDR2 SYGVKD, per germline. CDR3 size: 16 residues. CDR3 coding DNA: TGTGCCATCAGTGAGCTCGGCGGGAGGGTCCAAGAGACCCAGTACTTC. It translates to CAISELGGRVQETQYF.